This passage covers 2 T cell receptor beta chains from one sample sequenced in a study of T cells expressing NK-cell markers. Using the 5' RACE reads, TCRdb records one entry per CDR3 protein without DNA. This listing includes about 150,000 distinct CDR3 sequences. Sequencing input: blood T cells: a sorted CD56 or NKG2C T cell subset, CD4+ or CD8+ T cells, or bulk PBMC T cells (not recorded which). The receptors here all came from a man aged 18-70 years in good health.

The V and J genes are TRBV24-1 and TRBJ2-5; TCRdb's D call, TRBD1, is unchecked because there is no DNA. The CDR3 spans 15 residues. The V gene's germline CDR1 is KGHDR and CDR2 SFDVKD. The CDR3 region is CATSDSETGGETQYF.

The chain links TRBV9 to TRBJ2-7. This CDR3 has 13 residues. The germline V gene encodes CDR1 SGDLS and CDR2 YYNGEE. Here the CDR3 reads CASSVGEPYEQYF.